This T cell receptor beta chain was sequenced during a study of blood T cell repertoires in COVID-19 (dated by TCRdb to 2018 to 2021). A note on the overall study: Samples covering the acute and convalescent phases of COVID-19 were provided by collaborators in the United States, Italy and Spain. The material from the prospective study consisted of cDNA or gDNA derived from T cells, B-cell-depleted T cells, or PBMCs. Subjects who had been exposed to COVID-19, were actively infected with it, or had recovered from it provided the deeply sampled blood TCRbeta repertoires that made up the dataset. The repertoires were made available in a free public database intended to serve as a resource for research on the immune response to SARS-CoV-2. The samples were drawn from the first 160 participants of the ongoing ImmuneRACE study and from more than 1,000 subjects provided by 6 global collaborators. A de-identified subject ID, COVID-19 status, age in years and sex were almost always included in the sample metadata. HLA class I and class II types, where available, came from metadata supplied by the sample provider rather than from assay-based typing.

Broad study findings and their caveats: Clinical and demographic metadata were provided uncurated, with the amount varying by source and participant.

Each collaborating institution followed its own protocols to collect whole blood in K2EDTA tubes. For TCRbeta analysis, collaborators shipped samples as frozen whole blood, isolated PBMCs, or DNA extracted from either of those sample types. On this clone itself: Its cognate antigen has yet to be identified. One end of the junction varies from germline; a read error may be responsible.

TCRbeta CDR3 regions were amplified from genomic DNA using the immunoSEQ Assay, a bias-controlled multiplex PCR. As for the original processing: Within the assay, amplification of reference gene primers was used to estimate how many nucleated cells each sample contained. To quantify the absolute abundance of each unique TCRbeta CDR3 rearrangement, sequence reads were collapsed and filtered. For each sample, productive Simpson clonality was calculated as the square root of Simpson's diversity index across productive rearrangements. The table was pulled from immuneACCESS by TCRdb, which kept in-frame rearrangements only. Such tables lose some clones; where checked, under half of the loss comes from unresolved V genes, and the rest has no known cause. The DNA gave D and trimming, while V, J and clone size come from that table. The sample table records 150,000 to 200,000 clones; roughly 85% of these occur just once. The top ten constitute 3% to 3.5% of the sample.

Reading from cysteine to phenylalanine, the CDR3 counts 11 amino acids. Only the CDR3 portion is preserved as DNA: 33 bases, with reading frame beginning at the first base. CDR1 DFQATT and CDR2 SNEGSKA were looked up in the germline V gene (reference sequence). Sequenced material: peripheral blood. The sequence was collected from a human donor with acute or convalescent COVID-19. The donor label of this sample is uncertain. The chain is assembled from TRBV20-1 and TRBJ1-2; the D segment cannot be called with confidence. The CDR3 is CSADRAAYGSF. The nucleotide sequence reads TGCAGTGCTGATAGGGCCGCCTATGGGAGCTTC.